This is a list of T cell receptor beta chains from one sample in a study of shared clonotypes between healthy human individuals. Generated by immunoSEQ multiplex PCR, the TCRdb table keeps only in-frame clones and is missing some. The table lists 450,000 to 550,000 clones, approximately 79% of them singletons. Sequencing was done on a sample of PBMCs. Receptors were obtained from a woman aged 40 to 50 in good health. Some clones in this sample may be carry-over from other donors' samples. CDR3s include the opening cysteine and the closing phenylalanine or tryptophan. D genes are given only for firm matches. The size of a clone is reported for some rows only, either as once, few or many, or as a class for expanded clones.

size	D	V	J	DNA	CDR3
.	TRBD2	TRBV7-7	TRBJ2-1	TGTGCTAGCAGCTTAGGTAGCGGGGGTTACAATGAGCAGTTCTTC	CASSLGSGGYNEQFF
.	.	TRBV2	TRBJ2-7	TGTGCCAGCAGTTTTACCGGGACCGTACGTCACGAGCAGTACTTC	CASSFTGTVRHEQYF
.	.	TRBV5-1	TRBJ2-2	TGCGCCAGCAGCTTGGCGGGATCCTTCGGGGAGCTGTTTTTT	CASSLAGSFGELFF
.	.	TRBV7-8	TRBJ2-7	TGTGCCAGCAGCTCTACTAGGAATAGCTACGAGCAGTACTTC	CASSSTRNSYEQYF
.	TRBD1	TRBV5-4	TRBJ1-2	TGTGCCAGCAGCTTAAGACAGGGGGAGAATGGCTACACCTTC	CASSLRQGENGYTF
.	.	TRBV5-1	TRBJ2-2	TGCGCCAGCAGCTTGGGCACTAACACCGGGGAGCTGTTTTTT	CASSLGTNTGELFF
.	.	TRBV5-4	TRBJ2-1	TGTGCCAGCGCCACCCAGGTGCTCTCCTACAATGAGCAGTTCTTC	CASATQVLSYNEQFF
.	.	TRBV12-2	TRBJ1-5	TGTGCAAGTCGCCGAAGGGGGGATGGCAATCAGCCCCAGCATTTT	CASRRRGDGNQPQHF
.	.	TRBV23-1	TRBJ2-7	TGCGCCAGCAGTCAATCCTCCAGAGGCCCCTACGAGCAGTACTTC	CASSQSSRGPYEQYF
.	TRBD1	TRBV2	TRBJ1-2	TGTGCCAGCTGCATGACAGGGGCTGGCTACACCTTC	CASCMTGAGYTF
.	.	TRBV18	TRBJ2-5	TGTGCCAGCTCACCCCAGACAGCTAACCAAGAGACCCAGTACTTC	CASSPQTANQETQYF
few	TRBD1	TRBV9	TRBJ2-3	TGTGCCAGCAGCTTCAGGGACAGGGCAGATACGCAGTATTTT	CASSFRDRADTQYF
.	.	TRBV4-1	TRBJ1-2	TGCGCCAGCAGCCAAGATACTTCGGGGGAGTGGAGTGATGGCTACACCTTC	CASSQDTSGEWSDGYTF
once	.	TRBV6-5	TRBJ2-7	TGTGCCAGCAGTTACCGGGCCAGGGGCTACGAGCAGTACTTC	CASSYRARGYEQYF
.	.	TRBV6-5	TRBJ2-7	TGTGCCAGCAGTTACTATGGCGGAAAACTCTACGAGCAGTACTTC	CASSYYGGKLYEQYF
few	.	TRBV7-2	TRBJ1-5	TGTGCCAGCAGCTTAGTGGCAGTCCAACGGAATCAGCCCCAGCATTTT	CASSLVAVQRNQPQHF
.	.	TRBV7-6	TRBJ2-1	TGTGCCAGCAGCGTACTCCCTCAGGGATACAATGAGCAGTTCTTC	CASSVLPQGYNEQFF
.	.	TRBV10-3	TRBJ2-5	TGTGCCATCACTCAAACAGGGGGGGAAGAGACCCAGTACTTC	CAITQTGGEETQYF
once	.	TRBV18	TRBJ1-5	TGTGCCAGCTCACCAACGGGGAGTGGGGTTCAGCCCCAGCATTTT	CASSPTGSGVQPQHF
.	TRBD1	TRBV5-3	TRBJ1-5	TGTGCCAGAAGCTTGGATCACAGGGGGACCAATCAGCCCCAGCATTTT	CARSLDHRGTNQPQHF
few	TRBD1	TRBV9	TRBJ2-3	TGTGCCAGCAGCGTAGAAGGGACAGGGGGCAGGGATACGCAGTATTTT	CASSVEGTGGRDTQYF
few	.	TRBV5-1	TRBJ2-1	TGCGCCAGCAAACCAGGCCAGGGCAATGAGCAGTTCTTC	CASKPGQGNEQFF
.	.	TRBV28	TRBJ1-2	TGTGCCAGCAGTTCCCAGGGGAAGGTCTATGGCTACACCTTC	CASSSQGKVYGYTF
.	TRBD1	TRBV5-1	TRBJ2-1	TGCGCCAGCAGCTTGGGAGGGACAGCGAGCTCCTACAATGAGCAGTTCTTC	CASSLGGTASSYNEQFF
.	.	TRBV6-1	TRBJ2-7	TGTGCCAGCAGTGAAGGACAGTTGCCAGCCTACGAGCAGTACTTC	CASSEGQLPAYEQYF
once	.	TRBV28	TRBJ2-2	TGTGCCAGCAGTCGGACAGGGAGTGGGAGGGGACCCACCGGGGAGCTGTTTTTT	CASSRTGSGRGPTGELFF
.	.	TRBV6-4	TRBJ2-1	TGTGCCAGCAGTCCGCGTGGGGAAACCAATGAGCAGTTCTTC	CASSPRGETNEQFF
.	.	TRBV11-2	TRBJ2-7	TGTGCCAGCAGCGCCAGAGCTGAGCAGTACTTC	CASSARAEQYF
.	TRBD1	TRBV5-1	TRBJ2-7	TGCGCCAGCAGCTTGGATGGTCCGGGACAGGGATCCTACGAGCAGTACTTC	CASSLDGPGQGSYEQYF